Here is one TCR beta chain with its context. This specimen comes from a study of T cells in Graves' hyperthyroidism and ophthalmopathy. CDR1 is ENHRY and CDR2 is SYGVKD in the germline V gene. The CDR3 consists of 14 residues. V was pared by 5 bases and J by 1 base, with 11 bases between. From RNA transcripts, TCR beta CDR3 regions were amplified. The primer set for the first-round RT-PCR of the TCR CDR3 was HTBI. TCRdb reprocessed the multiplex PCR reads via MiXCR and lists one record per CDR3 protein. This table has hundreds of thousands of distinct CDR3 sequences, about 45% appearing once. The sequence was obtained from an adult man with Graves' disease, either hyperthyroidism or ophthalmopathy (not recorded which). The chain carries TRBV10-3 and TRBJ1-1; D is uncertain. Sequenced: peripheral blood or thyroid tissue (not recorded which). The CDR3 region is CAISSIVANTEAFF. For the CDR3, the DNA is TGTGCCATCAGTAGTATAGTGGCGAACACTGAAGCTTTCTTT.